One T cell receptor beta chain is described in this entry. The method was immunoSEQ multiplex PCR; TCRdb's version includes in-frame clones alone and lacks a portion of them. The sample records under 80,000 clones, roughly 88% being singletons. This entry is derived from a study of OX40 agonist ivuxolimab in advanced cancers. Study information: The study gave patients intravenous ivuxolimab at 0.01 to 10 mg/kg every 2 weeks. Prior checkpoint blockade (anti-PD-1, anti-PD-L1 or anti-CTLA-4) was permitted; under 50% had it. Three patients, one with hepatocellular carcinoma and two with cutaneous melanoma, achieved partial responses.

Sequencing was performed on CD4+ or CD8+ T cells sorted from blood, taken in a trial of the OX40 agonist ivuxolimab. The receptor comes from an adult with an advanced solid tumor such as melanoma, head and neck, liver or kidney cancer.

In nucleotides, the CDR3 is TGTGCCAGCAGCTTAGGGAGGACGCCCCAGCATTTT. It yields the protein CASSLGRTPQHF. V and J are TRBV7-3 and TRBJ1-5; D call uncertain. Per the germline V gene, CDR1 is SGHTA and CDR2 is FQGTGA. The CDR3 sequence is 12 residues long. The ends were cut back, 2 bases at V and 9 bases at J, with 8 bases in the middle.